This TCR beta chain is drawn from a study of T cells in Graves' hyperthyroidism and ophthalmopathy. Researchers barred patients who had uncontrolled infection, other autoimmune disease, pregnancy or lactation. PBMCs were obtained from approximately 10 ml fresh peripheral blood. The source material, RNA transcripts, was used to amplify TCR beta CDR3 regions. The HTBI primer set served for first-round RT-PCR of the TCR CDR3. MiXCR was run by TCRdb on the multiplex PCR reads, yielding one entry per CDR3 protein. Among more than 550,000 distinct CDR3 sequences listed, roughly 17% were seen once. The CDR3 consists of 15 residues. Looked up from germline, CDR1 is MNHEY and CDR2 is SMNVEV (reference sequence). J gave up 9 bases and V 4 bases, and 7 bases lay outside the gene matches. This clonotype was found many times.

This sequence originates from a man between 45 and 60 years old with Graves' hyperthyroidism. Sequencing used blood. The chain uses TRBV27 and TRBJ2-1, with 12 bases identical to TRBD2. The chain's CDR3 is CASSSTSGSSGEQFF. The CDR3 bases are TGTGCCAGCAGTTCGACTAGCGGGAGTTCTGGTGAGCAGTTCTTC.